The rows below give T cell receptor beta chains drawn from one sample of a study of T cell responses to AZD1222 COVID-19 vaccine. TCRdb's copy holds only in-frame clones and misses some; the assay was immunoSEQ multiplex PCR. The sample holds 130,000 or so clones, about 90% seen once. Sequences were derived from peripheral blood, sampled on day 0 of AZD1222 vaccination. The receptors derive from an adult in good health. Each CDR3 is given with its conserved first and last residue. Each record gives: CDR3 DNA, CDR3 protein, D gene, V gene, J gene, clone size. A D gene is named only where the DNA matches it firmly. A row's size may be missing; if present it is once, few, many or a size class.

CDR3nt: TGTGCCAGTAGTTCTACAGGGGGCACTGAAGCTTTCTTT
CDR3aa: CASSSTGGTEAFF
d_gene: TRBD1
v_gene: TRBV19
j_gene: TRBJ1-1
abundance: NA

CDR3nt: TGTGCCAGCAGCTTAGCAGGGCCAGTCTATGGCTACACCTTC
CDR3aa: CASSLAGPVYGYTF
d_gene: NA
v_gene: TRBV7-2
j_gene: TRBJ1-2
abundance: NA

CDR3nt: TGTGCCAGCAGTGAAGGGGCTTACAATCAGCCCCAGCATTTT
CDR3aa: CASSEGAYNQPQHF
d_gene: NA
v_gene: TRBV6-1
j_gene: TRBJ1-5
abundance: NA

CDR3nt: TGTGCCAGCAGATTACCGGTGGCGGGGGGCCCCGATGAGCAGTTCTTC
CDR3aa: CASRLPVAGGPDEQFF
d_gene: TRBD2
v_gene: TRBV7-2
j_gene: TRBJ2-1
abundance: NA

CDR3nt: TGTGCTAGTGGTTTGGGACAGGCCTACAATGAGCAGTTCTTC
CDR3aa: CASGLGQAYNEQFF
d_gene: NA
v_gene: TRBV12-5
j_gene: TRBJ2-1
abundance: NA

CDR3nt: TGTGCCAGCAGTGCCACGAAGACTCGGGCAGTCGCGGGCTACACCTTC
CDR3aa: CASSATKTRAVAGYTF
d_gene: NA
v_gene: TRBV6-1
j_gene: TRBJ1-2
abundance: NA

CDR3nt: TGTGCCAGCAGCGCCTGGACCGCAAGGACTGAAGCTTTCTTT
CDR3aa: CASSAWTARTEAFF
d_gene: NA
v_gene: TRBV5-6
j_gene: TRBJ1-1
abundance: NA

CDR3nt: TGTGCCAGCAGCTTGGTATCGACAGCCGAGCAGTACTTC
CDR3aa: CASSLVSTAEQYF
d_gene: NA
v_gene: TRBV5-6
j_gene: TRBJ2-7
abundance: NA

CDR3nt: TGTGCCAGTAGTATACTAGGGAATGAGCAGTTCTTC
CDR3aa: CASSILGNEQFF
d_gene: NA
v_gene: TRBV19
j_gene: TRBJ2-1
abundance: NA

CDR3nt: TGTGCCAGCAGCTCCCCCCTCGGGACAGAGATCTACGAGCAGTACTTC
CDR3aa: CASSSPLGTEIYEQYF
d_gene: TRBD1
v_gene: TRBV7-9
j_gene: TRBJ2-7
abundance: once